Sequencing of this T cell receptor beta chain was carried out in a study of T cells in Graves' hyperthyroidism and ophthalmopathy. General study findings and limits: Model predictions of ophthalmopathy came a median 6.5 months before onset. Researchers report that a 13 V-J model separated ophthalmopathy from stable hyperthyroidism.

Template material for amplifying TCR beta CDR3 regions consisted of RNA transcripts. First-round RT-PCR with HTBI primers amplified the TCR CDR3 region. TCRdb reprocessed the multiplex PCR reads via MiXCR and lists one record per CDR3 protein. Here the sample spans 480,000 or so distinct CDR3 sequences, about 46% being singletons. This CDR3 contains 18 residues. The germline V gene has CDR1 LNHNV and CDR2 YYDKDF (reference sequence). Exclusion followed for patients with uncontrolled infection, other autoimmune disease, pregnancy or lactation. With regard to this clonotype: Its specificity is not known. A junction boundary mismatches the germline segment, possibly from a read error.

Sequenced sample: peripheral blood or thyroid tissue (not recorded which). The clonotype originates from an adult woman with Graves' disease, either hyperthyroidism or ophthalmopathy (not recorded which). This chain uses TRBV15 with TRBJ2-5, with 9 bases matching TRBD1. The CDR3 spells CATSRTLPGTGRGEAQYF. The CDR3 nucleotides read TGTGCCACCAGCAGAACTCTCCCCGGGACAGGGAGGGGAGAGGCCCAGTACTTC.